This T cell receptor beta chain was recovered during a study of cytomegalovirus exposure and HLA in healthy donors (dated by TCRdb to about 2017). As for the study more broadly: According to an earlier analysis of around 600 of the donors, roughly 180 million T cells yielded roughly 110 million unique TCR beta sequences and less than 300 Gb of sequence data. An early release that covered some 640 HLA-typed donors contained approximately 300 gigabases of sequencing data and 70 million to 100 million unique TCR sequences. Of the roughly 400 genotyped donors, approximately 81% were placed in the genetic ancestry cluster associated with self-reported Caucasian donors. The study aimed to test whether cataloging public T cell receptors could reveal signatures of past pathogen exposure. Using immunosequencing, the study profiled T cell repertoires from about 650 subjects and related those repertoires to cytomegalovirus serostatus. Along with the roughly 710-subject first cohort, a separate validation cohort of some 130 different subjects was used. To predict cytomegalovirus infection status, the study brought together high-throughput TCR immunosequencing, statistical association of individual TCRs with disease status, and machine learning. A later analysis re-analyzed previously published TCR beta repertoires from 600 to 850 donors and added high-resolution HLA genotyping to study TCR occurrence patterns. Rather than using new phenotypic data, the later analysis identified candidate immune exposures from TCR beta sequences and from how often those sequences occurred across donors. In an earlier analysis of a few hundred of the donors, high-throughput TCR beta sequencing was used to judge whether each TCR beta V gene segment behaved as functional or pseudogenic. Donor age, sex, ethnicity and CMV serostatus were compiled alongside the repertoire data. A later genetic analysis used genome-wide SNP genotypes for about three fifths of the 666 donors, treating that subset as a discovery cohort. All discovery cohort repertoires had been generated using a single sequencing platform. Class I and class II HLA loci were covered by the typing at four-digit resolution. Typing coverage varied by locus: 629-630 donors for A, B, C, DRB1 and DQB1; approximately 560 for DQA1; about 590 for DPA1; some 470 for DPB1. About five DR-DQ haplotypes were treated as single units for association and clustering because of strong linkage in the cohort. On average, around 240,000 unique TCR beta nucleotide sequences were sequenced per donor among about 400 genotyped donors of the cohort, with 15% to 20% of those sequences being non-productive.

The cohort comprised some 680 healthy bone marrow donors. All cohort members were sampled while nominally healthy, although unrecorded immune exposures were likely present. The donor was CMV seropositive and belonged to the group of around 300 seropositive cohort members. Every donor gave a peripheral blood sample, and the peripheral blood mononuclear cells from that sample were used for TCR beta sequencing. The Qiagen DNeasy Blood Extraction Kit was used to extract genomic DNA from the blood cell samples. The method behind the library was the immunoSEQ multiplex PCR assay. For the multiplex PCR, a mixture combining 60 forward primers for TCR Vbeta segments and 13 reverse primers for TCR Jbeta segments was used. Amplification of the CDR3 region of rearranged TCR beta genes was performed with a multiplex PCR assay on genomic DNA. On the Illumina HiSeq System, the amplified TCR beta libraries were sequenced as 87-base-pair reads. Under the source paper's analysis protocol: A later analysis counted 65 million to 90 million unique TCR beta chains across the 690 or so repertoires, and 10 million to 11 million of these chains were shared by at least two donors. To remove PCR and sequencing errors, raw reads were error-corrected and collapsed into unique sequences using a nearest-neighbor algorithm that merged closely related sequences. To assign V, D and J gene segments, CDR3 sequences were aligned to IMGT reference sequences. For a sequence to be retained, a match of at least six nucleotides was required to both a V gene segment and a J gene segment. Rearrangements were classified as productive when the CDR3 lacked stop codons and remained in frame with V and J, and all other rearrangements were classified as non-productive. Following IMGT convention, CDR3 was defined as the stretch from the second conserved V-encoded cysteine up to the conserved J-encoded phenylalanine. Sequences without an unambiguous match to a single V gene segment were excluded from the earlier analysis of 500 to 700 of the donors. In an earlier analysis of approximately 590 of the donors, a V segment was called functional when productive rearrangements were above 56.7%, and segregating when the standard deviation between donors exceeded 5%. To diagnose cytomegalovirus status from the catalog of TCR beta chain sequences, a statistical classification framework was built. A later analysis assigned V and J genes by comparing TCR nucleotide sequences with IMGT/GENE-DB human TR gene sequences. A later analysis assigned CDR3 sequences and most-parsimonious VDJ recombination scenarios with the TCRdist pipeline. In a later analysis, every TCR beta chain was defined by the combination of its CDR3 amino acid sequence and its V-gene family, and reads without a unique V-gene family were dropped. A later analysis removed over 500 highly shared, low-generation-probability nucleotide sequences to deal with suspected cross-contamination and a sequencing artifact. In a later analysis, a clonal expansion index for each public chain was calculated from normalized within-repertoire ranks of inferred template counts. In a later analysis, generation probabilities were computed using a VDJ recombination model fitted to out-of-frame rearrangements, and the results were checked against IGoR. In a later analysis, hypergeometric tests were used to score TCR-TCR, TCR-HLA and TCR-CMV co-occurrence, with a repertoire-size bias correction applied to TCR pairs. To estimate false discovery rates, a later analysis permuted the HLA or CMV assignments 20 times. In a later analysis, co-occurring TCRs were grouped with DBSCAN, and TCRdist sequence similarity was added when clustering was performed within HLA-allele-positive subsets. Repertoires with fewer than 30,000 or more than 120,000 public chains were left out of co-occurrence clustering, as were a handful of repertoires with anomalous nucleotide sharing. The table comes from immuneACCESS by way of TCRdb, which keeps in-frame sequences with V and J called. Part of the clones is missing from these tables; in studies checked, under half for an unresolved V gene and the rest for unknown reasons. V, J and clone size reflect that table, while D and trimming were determined from the DNA. This sample lists about 100,000 clones; 76% were detected once. Jointly, the top ten make up over 4.5% of the sample.

Concerning this clone: What this receptor recognizes is not known. Nothing much larger sits one base from this clone, and base qualities are not available.

Study-wide findings and limitations: A group of highly shared sequence variants was considered likely to be a technical artifact of the sequencing pipeline. The authors suggested that the approach could potentially be generalized to other disease states and immunological phenotypes. The study listed 150 to 200 TCR beta chains as associated with cytomegalovirus. The only immune exposure information available for the cohort was CMV serostatus. Because the 87-base-pair reads could not distinguish some IMGT-functional V segments, including TRBV6-2 and TRBV6-3, those segments were excluded. Linkage disequilibrium might explain the correlated functional status among segregating V segments, but an unknown experimental factor could not be ruled out. A later analysis associated some 17,000 TCR beta sequences with specific HLA alleles at a false discovery rate of 0.05. Several of the top co-occurrence clusters appeared to be linked to parvovirus B19, influenza, CMV and Epstein-Barr virus, according to a later analysis. Strong co-occurrence of HLA alleles, especially DR and DQ, made assigning TCR associations to individual alleles difficult. In a later analysis, HLA-associated TCR beta chains showed more clonal expansion and lower generation probabilities than non-associated chains that were equally common. The presence/absence analyses assumed that sequencing depth was roughly uniform across donors, and that assumption may not be true. V-gene and J-gene trimming of TCR beta chains was associated with a missense DCLRE1C variant in a later genetic analysis, and the association was replicated in an independent cohort. A further reported finding was that TCR beta sequences accurately predicted the HLA-A and HLA-B alleles for most subjects in the first cohort. A later genetic analysis reported fewer N-insertions in productive TCRs among donors in an Asian-associated ancestry cluster than the roughly 700-donor mean. HLA typing was unavailable for some donors at each locus, so association tests used only the typed subset. In a later analysis, most CMV-associated TCR beta chains were found to appear HLA-restricted, with HLA associations seemingly driven largely by CMV exposure. Across donors, most TCR sequences were observed very rarely, whereas some public TCRs were present in many individuals. Because counts were too low, roughly 17 rarely observed V segments, including chromosome 9 orphons, were left out of the earlier analysis of approximately 500 of the donors. According to a later analysis, TCR association rates differed among HLA loci, with DRB1 alleles showing the most associated TCRs and HLA-C alleles showing the fewest. Cytomegalovirus status was reported to be diagnosed by the classifier with high specificity and sensitivity in both the original and validation cohorts. An earlier analysis of 450 to 750 of the donors showed that most TCR beta V segments appeared in productive rearrangements either about 90% or about 30% of the time, which broadly matched IMGT annotations. A few of the identified cytomegalovirus-associated TCR beta chains were confirmed in vitro to be specific for cytomegalovirus antigens. This cohort had only TCR beta chains sequenced, and the lack of alpha or paired-chain data limited which features could be detected.

Inclusive of the bounding cysteine and phenylalanine, the CDR3 is 16 residues long. Only the CDR3 portion is preserved as DNA: 48 bases, with reading frame beginning at the first base. The trim is 6 bases for V and 4 bases for J, with a gap of 22 bases between the germline ends. CDR1 MNHEY and CDR2 SMNVEV are derived from the germline V gene (reference sequence). The sequenced material came from PBMCs. The TCR originated in a woman between 18 and 29 years old in good health and CMV-seropositive. The receptor chain draws on TRBV27 and TRBJ2-7; the D gene is perhaps TRBD2, from 6 matching bases. The DNA reads as follows: TGTGCCAGCAGACTCTCTACCGGGACTGCCCGGTACGAGCAGTACTTC. This translates into CASRLSTGTARYEQYF.